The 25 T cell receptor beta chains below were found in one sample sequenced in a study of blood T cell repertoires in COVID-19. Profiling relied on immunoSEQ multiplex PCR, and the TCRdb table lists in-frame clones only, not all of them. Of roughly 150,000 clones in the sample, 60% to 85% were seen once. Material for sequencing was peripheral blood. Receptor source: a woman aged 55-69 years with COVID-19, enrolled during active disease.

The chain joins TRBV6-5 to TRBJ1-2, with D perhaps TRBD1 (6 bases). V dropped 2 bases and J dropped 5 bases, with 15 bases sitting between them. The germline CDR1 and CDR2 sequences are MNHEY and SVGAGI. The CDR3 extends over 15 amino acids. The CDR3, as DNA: TGTGCCAGCAGTTACCGCACAGGGATCCCTTATGGCTACACCTTC. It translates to CASSYRTGIPYGYTF.

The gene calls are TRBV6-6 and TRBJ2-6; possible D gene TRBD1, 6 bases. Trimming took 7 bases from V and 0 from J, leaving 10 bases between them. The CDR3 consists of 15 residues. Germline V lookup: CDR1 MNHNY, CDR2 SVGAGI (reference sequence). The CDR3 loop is CASTLQGSGANVLTF. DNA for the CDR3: TGTGCCAGCACTCTACAGGGCTCTGGGGCCAACGTCCTGACTTTC.

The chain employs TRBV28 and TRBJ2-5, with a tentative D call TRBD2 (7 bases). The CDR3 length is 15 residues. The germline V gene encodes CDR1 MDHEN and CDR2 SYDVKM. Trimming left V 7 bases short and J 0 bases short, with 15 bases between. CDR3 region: CASTEGGYHQETQYF. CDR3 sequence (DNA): TGTGCCAGCACCGAGGGGGGGTACCACCAAGAGACCCAGTACTTC.

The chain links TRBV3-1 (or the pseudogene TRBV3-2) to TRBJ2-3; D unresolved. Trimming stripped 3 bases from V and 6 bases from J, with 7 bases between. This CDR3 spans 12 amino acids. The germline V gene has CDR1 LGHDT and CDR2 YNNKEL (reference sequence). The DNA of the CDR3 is TGTGCCAGCAGCCACCGCTACGATACGCAGTATTTT. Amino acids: CASSHRYDTQYF.

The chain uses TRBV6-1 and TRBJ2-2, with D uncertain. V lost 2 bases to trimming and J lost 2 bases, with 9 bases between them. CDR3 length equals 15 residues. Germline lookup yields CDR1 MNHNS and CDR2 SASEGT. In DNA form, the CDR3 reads TGTGCCAGCAGTGAACATGGAGAAAACACCGGGGAGCTGTTTTTT. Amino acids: CASSEHGENTGELFF.

The CDR3 DNA follows: TGTGCCAGCAGCTTGACGGTGTCACTACAAGAGACCCAGTACTTC. Translation gives CASSLTVSLQETQYF. The chain recombines TRBV5-4 with TRBJ2-5; no definite D call. Deletions cut 1 base from V and 2 bases from J, with 12 bases between. This CDR3 is 15 amino acids long. Germline loops: CDR1 SGHNT, CDR2 YYREEE (reference sequence).

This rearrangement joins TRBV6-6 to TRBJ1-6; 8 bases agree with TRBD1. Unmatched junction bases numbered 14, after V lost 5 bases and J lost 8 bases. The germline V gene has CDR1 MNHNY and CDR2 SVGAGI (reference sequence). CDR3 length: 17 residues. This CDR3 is CASSPHTTGVTDSPLHF. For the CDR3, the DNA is TGTGCCAGCAGTCCTCATACGACAGGGGTTACAGATTCACCCCTCCACTTT.

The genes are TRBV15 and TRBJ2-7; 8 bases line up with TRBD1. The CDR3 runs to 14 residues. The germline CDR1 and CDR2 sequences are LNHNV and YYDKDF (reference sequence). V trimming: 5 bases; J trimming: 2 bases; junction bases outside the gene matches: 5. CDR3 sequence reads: CATSFGTGAYEQYF. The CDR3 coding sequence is TGTGCCACCAGCTTCGGGACAGGAGCCTACGAGCAGTACTTC.

The CDR3 nucleotides are TGTGCCAGCAGCAAAAATCTGCTAGAGCTCCAAAACATTCAGTACTTC. Translation: CASSKNLLELQNIQYF. The gene calls are TRBV21-1 and TRBJ2-4; TRBD2 reflects the table's D call only, with no check against the DNA. TRBV21-1 is described as a pseudogene. This CDR3 is 16 amino acids long.

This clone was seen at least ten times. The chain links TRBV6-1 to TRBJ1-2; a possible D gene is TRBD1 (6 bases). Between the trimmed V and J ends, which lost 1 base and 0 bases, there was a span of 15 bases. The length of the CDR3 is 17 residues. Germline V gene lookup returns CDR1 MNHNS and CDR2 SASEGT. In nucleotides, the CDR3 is TGTGCCAGCAGTGAAGGAGGACAGCGTAACTCTAACTATGGCTACACCTTC. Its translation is CASSEGGQRNSNYGYTF.

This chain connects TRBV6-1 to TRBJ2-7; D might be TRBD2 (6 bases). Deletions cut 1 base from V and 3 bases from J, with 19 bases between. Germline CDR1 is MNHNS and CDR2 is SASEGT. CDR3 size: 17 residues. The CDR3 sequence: CASSEEGYGSPRYEQYF. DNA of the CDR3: TGTGCCAGCAGTGAAGAGGGTTACGGGAGTCCCCGCTACGAGCAGTACTTC.

The CDR3 nucleotides read TGCGCCAGCAGCAAGGGGGCAACGGCAAGTGAGCAGTTCTTC. Protein product: CASSKGATASEQFF. This rearrangement joins TRBV5-1 to TRBJ2-1; TRBD1 matches 7 bases. The CDR3 totals 14 residues. V gave up 4 bases and J gave up 9 bases; unmatched junction bases: 10. Germline V gene data show CDR1 as SGHRS and CDR2 as YFSETQ.

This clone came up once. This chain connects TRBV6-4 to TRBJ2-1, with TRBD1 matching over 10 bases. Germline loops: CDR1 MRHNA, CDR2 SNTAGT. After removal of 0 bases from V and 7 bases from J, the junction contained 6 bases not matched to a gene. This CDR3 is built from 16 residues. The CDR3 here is CASSDSRDRGWNEQFF. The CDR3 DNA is TGTGCCAGCAGTGACTCGAGGGACAGGGGTTGGAATGAGCAGTTCTTC.

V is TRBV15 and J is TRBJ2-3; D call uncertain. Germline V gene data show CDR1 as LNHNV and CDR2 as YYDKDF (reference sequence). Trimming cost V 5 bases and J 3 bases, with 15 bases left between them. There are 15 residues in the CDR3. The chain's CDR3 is CATSAFRSRTDTQYF. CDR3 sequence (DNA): TGTGCCACCAGCGCCTTTAGGTCCAGGACAGATACGCAGTATTTT.

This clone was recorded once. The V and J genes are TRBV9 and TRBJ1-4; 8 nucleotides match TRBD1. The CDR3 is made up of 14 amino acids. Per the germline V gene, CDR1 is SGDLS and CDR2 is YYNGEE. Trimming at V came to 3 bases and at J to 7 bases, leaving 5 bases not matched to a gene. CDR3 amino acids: CASSARTGFEKLFF. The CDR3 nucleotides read TGTGCCAGCAGCGCCAGGACAGGGTTTGAAAAACTGTTTTTT.

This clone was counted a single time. This CDR3 reads CASSLLAGGPGEQFF. CDR3 sequence (DNA): TGTGCCAGCAGCCTACTAGCGGGAGGGCCTGGTGAGCAGTTCTTC. The chain combines TRBV2 with TRBJ2-1, with TRBD2 matching 13 bases. J was trimmed by 9 bases and V by 6 bases; bases with no gene match: 8. The V gene's germline CDR1 is SNHLY and CDR2 FYNNEI. CDR3 length: 15 residues. Full variable domain (missing parts from reference TRBV2 and TRBJ2-1): EPEVTQTPSHQVTQMGQEVILRCVPISNHLYFYWYRQILGQKVEFLVSFYNNEISEKSEIFDDQFSVERPDGSNFTLKIRSTKLEDSAMYFCASSLLAGGPGEQFFGPGTRLTVL.

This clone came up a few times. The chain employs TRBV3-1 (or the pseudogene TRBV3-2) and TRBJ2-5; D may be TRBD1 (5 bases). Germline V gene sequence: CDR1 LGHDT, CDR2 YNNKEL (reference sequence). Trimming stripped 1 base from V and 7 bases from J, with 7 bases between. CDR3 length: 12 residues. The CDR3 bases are TGTGCCAGCAGCCAAGTTCAGGGGACCCAGTACTTC. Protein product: CASSQVQGTQYF.

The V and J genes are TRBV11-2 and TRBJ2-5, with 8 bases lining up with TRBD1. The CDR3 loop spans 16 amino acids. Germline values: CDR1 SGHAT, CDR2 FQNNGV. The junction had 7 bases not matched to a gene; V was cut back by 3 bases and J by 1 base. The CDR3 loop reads CASSFWVTGGQETQYF. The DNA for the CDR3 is TGTGCCAGCAGCTTTTGGGTAACAGGGGGCCAAGAGACCCAGTACTTC.

The chain's CDR3 is CASSRLAGGPLHEQFF. The CDR3 DNA is TGTGCCAGTAGCCGACTAGCGGGAGGGCCATTGCATGAGCAGTTCTTC. This chain links TRBV19 with TRBJ2-1; TRBD2 aligns across 14 bases. Germline values: CDR1 LNHDA, CDR2 SQIVND (reference sequence). This CDR3 contains 16 residues. J lost 8 bases, V lost 6 bases, and 9 bases had no gene match.

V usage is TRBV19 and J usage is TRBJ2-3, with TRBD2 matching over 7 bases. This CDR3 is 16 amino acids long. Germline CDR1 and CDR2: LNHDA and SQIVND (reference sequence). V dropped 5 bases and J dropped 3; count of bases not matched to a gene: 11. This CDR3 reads CASSPGLVDGTDTQYF. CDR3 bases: TGTGCCAGTAGTCCCGGACTAGTGGATGGTACAGATACGCAGTATTTT.

The CDR3 loop reads CASSYSGASYEQYF. CDR3 in DNA: TGTGCCAGCAGTTACTCGGGAGCGAGTTACGAGCAGTACTTC. The chain couples TRBV6-5 to TRBJ2-7, with D perhaps TRBD2 (5 bases). CDR1 MNHEY and CDR2 SVGAGI come from the germline V gene. This CDR3 comprises 14 residues. The V end was cut by 0 bases, the J end by 4 bases, with 10 bases between.

The CDR3 region is CASSRTGGTYNEQFF. The CDR3 coding sequence is TGTGCCAGTAGTAGGACAGGGGGCACCTACAATGAGCAGTTCTTC. The V gene is TRBV19, the J gene TRBJ2-1; the match to TRBD1 covers 11 bases. Germline CDR1 reads LNHDA; CDR2 reads SQIVND (reference sequence). The CDR3 is 15 amino acids. Trimming cost V 4 bases and J 2 bases; bases outside gene matches: 1.

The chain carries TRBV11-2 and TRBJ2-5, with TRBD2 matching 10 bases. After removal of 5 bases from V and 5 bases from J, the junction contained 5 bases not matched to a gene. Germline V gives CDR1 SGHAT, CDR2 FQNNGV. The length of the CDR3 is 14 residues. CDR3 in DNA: TGTGCCAGCAGCCCTGAAGCGGGAGGGGAGACCCAGTACTTC. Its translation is CASSPEAGGETQYF.

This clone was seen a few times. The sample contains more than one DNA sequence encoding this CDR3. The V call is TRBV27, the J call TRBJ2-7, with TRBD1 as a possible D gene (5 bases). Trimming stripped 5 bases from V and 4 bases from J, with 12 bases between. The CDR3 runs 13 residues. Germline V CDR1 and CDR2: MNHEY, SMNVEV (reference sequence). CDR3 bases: TGTGCCAGCAGTCCCAGGGCCGGATACGAGCAGTACTTC. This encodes CASSPRAGYEQYF.

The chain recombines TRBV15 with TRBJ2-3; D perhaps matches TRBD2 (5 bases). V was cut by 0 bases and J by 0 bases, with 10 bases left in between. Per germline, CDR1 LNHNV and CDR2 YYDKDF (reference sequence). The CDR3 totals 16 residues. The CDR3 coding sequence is TGTGCCACCAGCAGAGATCCGGGATCTAGCACAGATACGCAGTATTTT. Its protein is CATSRDPGSSTDTQYF.